A single sample gave rise to the 29 T cell receptor beta chains below, sequenced in a study of blood T cell repertoires in COVID-19. Profiled with immunoSEQ multiplex PCR; TCRdb holds only in-frame clones, not every one. The repertoire has around 270,000 clones, over 70% of them found once; the top ten carry around 3.1%. The sequenced sample was PBMCs or T cells enriched from blood (not recorded which). Every receptor here comes from a woman in her forties who had been exposed to COVID-19.

The rearrangement uses TRBV2 and TRBJ1-4, with a possible D match to TRBD1 (5 bases). Germline V CDR1 and CDR2: SNHLY, FYNNEI. The CDR3 extends over 14 amino acids. V dropped 4 bases and J dropped 6 bases, with 12 bases sitting between them. In DNA form, the CDR3 reads TGTGCCAGCAGTGGAGACGTAGGGGATGAAAAACTGTTTTTT. It is translated as CASSGDVGDEKLFF.

The CDR3 spells CASSPSTDRVGEKLFF. The CDR3 DNA follows: TGTGCCAGCTCGCCCTCCACCGACAGGGTGGGTGAAAAACTGTTTTTT. This chain joins TRBV18 and TRBJ1-4; 7 bases match TRBD1. There are 16 residues in the CDR3. Germline CDR1 reads KGHSH; CDR2 reads LQKENI. The V and J ends lost 6 bases and 7 bases, in that order; junction bases with no gene match: 14. Complete variable domain (other parts from reference TRBV18 and TRBJ1-4): NAGVMQNPRHLVRRRGQEARLRCSPMKGHSHVYWYRQLPEEGLKFMVYLQKENIIDESGMPKERFSAEFPKEGPSILRIQQVVRGDSAAYFCASSPSTDRVGEKLFFGSGTQLSVL.

The chain is built from TRBV3-1 (or the pseudogene TRBV3-2) and TRBJ2-2, with D tentatively TRBD1 (6 bases). The CDR3 consists of 15 residues. Germline V gene lookup returns CDR1 LGHDT and CDR2 YNNKEL (reference sequence). V gave up 3 bases and J gave up 0 bases, with 8 bases separating them. The CDR3 DNA follows: TGTGCCAGCAGCCAGGGGGCCGCGAACACCGGGGAGCTGTTTTTT. As protein: CASSQGAANTGELFF.

V gene TRBV7-3 combines with J gene TRBJ2-2; maybe TRBD2 (5 bases). The CDR3 is 15 residues long. CDR1 is SGHTA and CDR2 is FQGTGA in the germline V gene. V was shortened by 5 bases and J by 1 base, with 11 bases between the two germline ends. CDR3 loop: CASSRGLGNTGELFF. The CDR3 DNA is TGTGCCAGCAGCCGCGGGCTGGGGAACACCGGGGAGCTGTTTTTT.

The chain uses TRBV10-3 and TRBJ2-5; tentatively, D is TRBD2 (6 bases). The CDR3 totals 13 residues. Trimming left V 3 bases short and J 2 bases short, with 7 bases between. Germline CDR1 reads ENHRY; CDR2 reads SYGVKD. The chain's CDR3 is CAISERGQETQYF. In DNA form, the CDR3 reads TGTGCCATCAGTGAACGGGGGCAAGAGACCCAGTACTTC.

This chain links TRBV24-1 with TRBJ2-5; D uncertain. The V gene lost 5 bases and the J gene lost 0 bases, with 6 bases spanning the gap. The length of the CDR3 is 13 residues. Per the germline V gene, CDR1 is KGHDR and CDR2 is SFDVKD. The CDR3 sequence is CATSVGHQETQYF. The CDR3 DNA is TGTGCCACCAGTGTTGGCCACCAAGAGACCCAGTACTTC.

The J gene is TRBJ1-2, the V gene TRBV19; 7 positions match TRBD1. CDR1 and CDR2 from the germline V gene are LNHDA and SQIVND (reference sequence). The CDR3 runs to 14 residues. The V segment lost 5 bases and the J segment 5 bases; nucleotides outside the gene matches: 8. The CDR3 here is CASSVTTGPYGYTF. The CDR3 DNA reads TGTGCCAGTAGTGTTACGACAGGGCCGTATGGCTACACCTTC.

The rearrangement joins TRBV19 to TRBJ2-5; D unclear. The V end was cut by 4 bases, the J end by 5 bases, with 5 bases between. Per the germline V gene, CDR1 is LNHDA and CDR2 is SQIVND (reference sequence). This CDR3 has 11 residues. CDR3 residues: CASSTVETQYF. CDR3 in DNA: TGTGCCAGTAGTACTGTCGAGACCCAGTACTTC.

The chain uses TRBV4-1 and TRBJ2-7; D possibly corresponds to TRBD2 (6 bases). The germline CDR1 and CDR2 sequences are MGHRA and YSYEKL. V gave up 2 bases and J gave up 3 bases, with 20 bases separating them. This CDR3 has 17 amino acids. This CDR3 reads CASSQNLAAGGVYEQYF. CDR3 DNA sequence: TGCGCCAGCAGCCAAAATCTCGCAGCGGGCGGGGTCTACGAGCAGTACTTC.

V is TRBV28 and J is TRBJ2-2; no firm D call. Germline V gene data show CDR1 as MDHEN and CDR2 as SYDVKM. With 6 bases removed from V and 9 bases from J, the gap between germline ends came to 8 bases. The CDR3 is 11 residues long. CDR3 sequence reads: CASSLYRELFF. The CDR3 DNA reads TGTGCCAGCAGCCTCTACCGGGAGCTGTTTTTT. Filled out from reference TRBV28 and TRBJ2-2, the complete variable domain reads DVKVTQSSRYLVKRTGEKVFLECVQDMDHENMFWYRQDPGLGLRLIYFSYDVKMKEKGDIPEGYSVSREKKERFSLILESASTNQTSMYLCASSLYRELFFGEGSRLTVL.

This sequence joins TRBV3-1 (or the pseudogene TRBV3-2) and TRBJ2-7; 10 bases line up with TRBD1. The germline CDR1 and CDR2 sequences are LGHDT and YNNKEL (reference sequence). The CDR3 spans 16 residues. Losses at the gene ends were 5 bases for V and 7 bases for J; bases not matched to a gene: 14. This CDR3 is CASSTRFGTGASEQYF. CDR3 sequence (DNA): TGTGCCAGCAGCACCCGTTTCGGGACAGGGGCTTCTGAGCAGTACTTC.

The J gene is TRBJ2-2, the V gene TRBV7-8, with 12 bases matching TRBD1. In germline, CDR1 is SGHVS, CDR2 FQNEAQ. V gave up 4 bases and J gave up 7 bases; unmatched junction bases: 13. CDR3 size: 18 residues. The CDR3 DNA sequence: TGTGCCAGCAGCTCACTCTCTGATGGGACAGGGGGCTTCGGGGAGCTGTTTTTT. Translating it yields CASSSLSDGTGGFGELFF.

This chain connects TRBV3-1 (or the pseudogene TRBV3-2) to TRBJ1-5, with D possibly TRBD1 on 5 matching bases. Germline V gene sequence: CDR1 LGHDT, CDR2 YNNKEL (reference sequence). Trimming took 0 bases from V and 5 from J, leaving 8 bases between them. The CDR3 length is 14 residues. CDR3 residues: CASSQDGGYQPQHF. The CDR3 DNA is TGTGCCAGCAGCCAAGATGGGGGGTATCAGCCCCAGCATTTT.

The V and J genes are TRBV9 and TRBJ2-1; TRBD2 matches 7 bases. In germline, CDR1 is SGDLS, CDR2 YYNGEE. This CDR3 comprises 16 residues. The junction had 7 bases not matched to a gene; V was cut back by 3 bases and J by 1 base. The CDR3 DNA sequence: TGTGCCAGCAGCGCCCAAGCGGGGACTTCCTACAATGAGCAGTTCTTC. This codes for CASSAQAGTSYNEQFF.

Concerning this clone: This specimen includes other DNA sequences encoding the same CDR3. This sequence joins TRBV20-1 and TRBJ1-1; D ambiguous. Germline V gene lookup returns CDR1 DFQATT and CDR2 SNEGSKA (reference sequence). There are 11 residues in the CDR3. Between the trimmed V and J ends, which lost 5 bases and 2 bases, there was a span of 6 bases. CDR3 DNA sequence: TGCAGTGCTCCCCTCAACACTGAAGCTTTCTTT. Translated, it gives CSAPLNTEAFF.

The V and J genes are TRBV5-4 and TRBJ2-5; 8 positions match TRBD2. Trimming at V came to 2 bases and at J to 7 bases, leaving 10 bases not matched to a gene. The CDR3 consists of 15 residues. Germline loops: CDR1 SGHNT, CDR2 YYREEE (reference sequence). CDR3 coding DNA: TGTGCCAGCAGCTTAATTACTAGCGGAGCCGGGACCCAGTACTTC. Residues: CASSLITSGAGTQYF. Supplemented by reference TRBV5-4 and TRBJ2-5, the full variable domain reads ETGVTQSPTHLIKTRGQQVTLRCSSQSGHNTVSWYQQALGQGPQFIFQYYREEENGRGNFPPRFSGLQFPNYSSELNVNALELDDSALYLCASSLITSGAGTQYFGPGTRLLVL.

This clone has only one observation. V and J are TRBV2 and TRBJ1-2; D remains unclear. Germline V CDR1 and CDR2: SNHLY, FYNNEI. This CDR3 contains 15 residues. Trimming took off 5 bases at V and 4 bases at J, with 17 bases between the two ends. The CDR3, as DNA: TGTGCCAGCAGTTCCACGGCCACCTCGGGCTATGGCTACACCTTC. Its protein is CASSSTATSGYGYTF.

This chain links TRBV5-5 with TRBJ2-1; TRBD2 matches 10 bases. The length of the CDR3 is 16 residues. V lost 4 bases, J lost 0 bases, and 4 bases stayed unmatched. Per the germline V gene, CDR1 is SGHKS and CDR2 is YYEKEE (reference sequence). The CDR3 is CASSILAGNSYNEQFF. CDR3 bases: TGTGCCAGCAGCATACTAGCGGGGAACTCCTACAATGAGCAGTTCTTC. Complete variable domain (other parts from reference TRBV5-5 and TRBJ2-1): DAGVTQSPTHLIKTRGQQVTLRCSPISGHKSVSWYQQVLGQGPQFIFQYYEKEERGRGNFPDRFSARQFPNYSSELNVNALLLGDSALYLCASSILAGNSYNEQFFGPGTRLTVL.

The gene calls are TRBV7-8 and TRBJ1-1; weak D call: TRBD1 (6 bases). Trimming cost V 5 bases and J 0 bases, with 16 bases left between them. CDR1 SGHVS and CDR2 FQNEAQ come from the germline V gene. CDR3 length: 16 residues. The CDR3 nucleotides are TGTGCCAGCAGCCCGCAGGGGCAGGTAATGAACACTGAAGCTTTCTTT. Protein sequence: CASSPQGQVMNTEAFF.

The chain uses TRBV27 and TRBJ1-5; 7 nucleotides line up with TRBD1. V lost 5 bases to trimming and J lost 6 bases; unmatched junction nucleotides: 4. Per the germline V gene, CDR1 is MNHEY and CDR2 is SMNVEV (reference sequence). There are 13 residues in the CDR3. As DNA, the CDR3 is TGTGCCAGCAGTAAAAGACAGGGTCAGCCCCAGCATTTT. Its protein product is CASSKRQGQPQHF.

A note on this clone: The junction departs from germline at one end; a sequencing error may be responsible. The V gene is TRBV5-1, the J gene TRBJ2-3; TRBD1 agrees at 7 bases. The length of the CDR3 is 16 residues. Per the germline V gene, CDR1 is SGHRS and CDR2 is YFSETQ. The CDR3 DNA follows: TGTGCCAGCAGCCTTCGACAGGGCCTGAGCACAGATACGCAGTATTTT. Translated, it gives CASSLRQGLSTDTQYF. The full variable domain, its missing parts supplied by reference TRBV5-1 and TRBJ2-3, is KAGVTQTPRYLIKTRGQQVTLSCSPISGHRSVSWYQQTPGQGLQFLFEYFSETQRNKGNFPGRFSGRQFSNSRSEMNVSTLELGDSALYLCASSLRQGLSTDTQYFGPGTRLTVL.

The chain combines TRBV7-2 with TRBJ1-6; D might be TRBD1 (5 bases). The CDR3 covers 16 residues. V dropped 5 bases and J dropped 6 bases, with 17 bases sitting between them. The germline V gene encodes CDR1 SGHTA and CDR2 FQGNSA. This CDR3 is CASSAGRPSGNSPLHF. CDR3 in DNA: TGTGCCAGCAGCGCGGGACGACCCAGCGGTAATTCACCCCTCCACTTT.

J is TRBJ2-5 and V is TRBV10-3, with D possibly matching TRBD2 (5 bases). Germline CDR1 is ENHRY and CDR2 is SYGVKD. The length of the CDR3 is 14 residues. Trimming shortened V by 4 bases and J by 1 base, and 10 bases separated the two germline ends. Written as DNA, the CDR3 is TGTGCCATCAGTGGGGCGGGCACCCAAGAGACCCAGTACTTC. Translation: CAISGAGTQETQYF.

As to this clone: One end of the junction is discordant with germline, which a read error may explain. V and J are TRBV5-1 and TRBJ1-4, with TRBD1 matching 9 bases. CDR3 size: 15 residues. Germline V gene lookup returns CDR1 SGHRS and CDR2 YFSETQ. The CDR3 region is CASSRTQGAGEKLFF. CDR3 DNA sequence: TGTGCCAGCAGCCGGACACAGGGGGCGGGTGAAAAACTGTTTTTT.

J is TRBJ2-5 and V is TRBV7-8; 8 bases fit TRBD1. Germline V lookup: CDR1 SGHVS, CDR2 FQNEAQ. V lost 5 bases and J lost 5; bases outside the gene matches: 10. This CDR3 comprises 15 residues. The CDR3 DNA sequence: TGTGCCAGCAGCACCCTCGACAGGGGTGGGGAGACCCAGTACTTC. Its translation: CASSTLDRGGETQYF.

The V call is TRBV4-3, the J call TRBJ1-5; D is undetermined. Germline CDR1 and CDR2: LGHNA and YSLEER. Trimming shortened V by 0 bases and J by 0 bases, and 6 bases separated the two germline ends. This CDR3 is built from 15 residues. CDR3 residues: CASSQEALSNQPQHF. Here the CDR3 DNA reads TGCGCCAGCAGCCAAGAAGCCCTTAGCAATCAGCCCCAGCATTTT.

The J gene is TRBJ1-1, the V gene TRBV11-2; 11 positions match TRBD1. CDR3 length: 17 amino acids. Losses at the gene ends were 1 base for V and 7 bases for J; bases not matched to a gene: 11. CDR1 SGHAT and CDR2 FQNNGV come from the germline V gene. The CDR3 nucleotides are TGTGCCAGCAGCTTAGGCATGGGGACAGGGGGAAATGGTGAAGCTTTCTTT. This codes for CASSLGMGTGGNGEAFF.

The sample holds a few counts of this clone. CDR3 protein: CASTSHTGNTIYF. The DNA of the CDR3 is TGTGCCAGCACCTCACACACTGGAAACACCATATATTTT. V is TRBV12-3 or TRBV12-4 and J is TRBJ1-3, with D unresolved. The CDR3 covers 13 residues. The V gene lost 7 bases and the J gene lost 2 bases, with 9 bases spanning the gap.

This chain links TRBV9 with TRBJ2-7; TRBD1 matches at 8 bases. V shed 3 bases and J 0 bases; nucleotides not matched to a gene: 8. CDR1 is SGDLS, CDR2 YYNGEE, per germline. CDR3 length: 16 amino acids. The CDR3 nucleotides are TGTGCCAGCAGCGCCTCCTGGGACAGGAGCTCCTACGAGCAGTACTTC. Translated, it gives CASSASWDRSSYEQYF.